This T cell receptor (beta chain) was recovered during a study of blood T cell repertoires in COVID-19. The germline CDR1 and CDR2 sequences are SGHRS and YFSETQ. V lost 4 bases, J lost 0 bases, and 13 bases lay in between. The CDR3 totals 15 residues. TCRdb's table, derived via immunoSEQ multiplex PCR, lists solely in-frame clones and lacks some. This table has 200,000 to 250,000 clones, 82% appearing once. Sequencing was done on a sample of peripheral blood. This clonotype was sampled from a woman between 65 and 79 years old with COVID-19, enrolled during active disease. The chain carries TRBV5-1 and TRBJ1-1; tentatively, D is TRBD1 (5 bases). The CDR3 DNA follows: TGCGCCAGCAGCCTAGGATACAGGATGAACACTGAAGCTTTCTTT. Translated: CASSLGYRMNTEAFF.